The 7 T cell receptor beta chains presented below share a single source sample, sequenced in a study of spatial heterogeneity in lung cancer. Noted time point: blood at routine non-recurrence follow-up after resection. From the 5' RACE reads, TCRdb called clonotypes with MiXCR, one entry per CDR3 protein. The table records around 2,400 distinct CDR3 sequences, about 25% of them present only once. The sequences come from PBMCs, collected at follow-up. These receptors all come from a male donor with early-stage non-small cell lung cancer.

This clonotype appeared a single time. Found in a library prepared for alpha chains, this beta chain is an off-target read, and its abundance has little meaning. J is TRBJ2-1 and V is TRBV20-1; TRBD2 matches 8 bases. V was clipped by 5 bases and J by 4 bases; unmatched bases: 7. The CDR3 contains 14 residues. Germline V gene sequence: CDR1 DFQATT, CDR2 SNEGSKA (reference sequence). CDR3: CSAPRTSRYNEQFF. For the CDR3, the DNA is TGCAGTGCTCCAAGGACTAGCAGATACAATGAGCAGTTCTTC.

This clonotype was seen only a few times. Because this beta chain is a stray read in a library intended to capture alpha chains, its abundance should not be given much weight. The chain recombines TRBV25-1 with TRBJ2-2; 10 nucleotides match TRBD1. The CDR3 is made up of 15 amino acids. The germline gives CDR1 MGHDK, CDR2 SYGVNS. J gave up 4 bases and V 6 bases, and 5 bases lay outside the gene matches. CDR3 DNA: TGTGCCAGCAGGCCGGGACAGGGGTCCACCGGGGAGCTGTTTTTT. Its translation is CASRPGQGSTGELFF.

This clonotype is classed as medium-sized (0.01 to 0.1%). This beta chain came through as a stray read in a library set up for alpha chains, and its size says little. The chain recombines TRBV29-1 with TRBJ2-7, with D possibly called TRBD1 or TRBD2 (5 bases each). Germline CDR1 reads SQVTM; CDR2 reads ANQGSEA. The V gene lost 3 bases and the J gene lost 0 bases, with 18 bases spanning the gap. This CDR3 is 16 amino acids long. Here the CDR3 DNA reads TGCAGCGTTGAGCTCCACGGGACGGGGAGCTCCTACGAGCAGTACTTC. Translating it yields CSVELHGTGSSYEQYF.

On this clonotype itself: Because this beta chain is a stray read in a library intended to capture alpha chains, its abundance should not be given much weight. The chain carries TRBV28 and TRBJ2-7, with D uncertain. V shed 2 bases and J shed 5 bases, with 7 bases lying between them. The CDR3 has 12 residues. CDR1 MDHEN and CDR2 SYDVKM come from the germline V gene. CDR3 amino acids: CASSLLKDEQYF. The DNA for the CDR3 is TGTGCCAGCAGTTTACTAAAGGACGAGCAGTACTTC.

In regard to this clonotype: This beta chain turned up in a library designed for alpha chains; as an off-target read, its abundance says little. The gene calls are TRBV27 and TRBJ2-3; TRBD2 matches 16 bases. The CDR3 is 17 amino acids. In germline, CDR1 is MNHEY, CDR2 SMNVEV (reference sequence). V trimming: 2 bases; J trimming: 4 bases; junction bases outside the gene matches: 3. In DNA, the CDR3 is TGTGCCAGCAGTTTACGGGGACTAGCGGGAGGGCCAGATACGCAGTATTTT. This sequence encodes CASSLRGLAGGPDTQYF.

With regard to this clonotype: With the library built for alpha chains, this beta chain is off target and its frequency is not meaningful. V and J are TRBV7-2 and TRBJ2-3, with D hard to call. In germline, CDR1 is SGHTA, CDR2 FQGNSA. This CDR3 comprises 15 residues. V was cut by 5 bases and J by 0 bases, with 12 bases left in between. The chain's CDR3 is CASSLTSPSTDTQYF. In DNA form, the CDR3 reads TGTGCCAGCAGCCTCACCTCCCCTAGCACAGATACGCAGTATTTT. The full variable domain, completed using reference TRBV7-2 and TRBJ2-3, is GAGVSQSPSNKVTEKGKDVELRCDPISGHTALYWYRQSLGQGLEFLIYFQGNSAPDKSGLPSDRFSAERTGGSVSTLTIQRTQQEDSAVYLCASSLTSPSTDTQYFGPGTRLTVL.

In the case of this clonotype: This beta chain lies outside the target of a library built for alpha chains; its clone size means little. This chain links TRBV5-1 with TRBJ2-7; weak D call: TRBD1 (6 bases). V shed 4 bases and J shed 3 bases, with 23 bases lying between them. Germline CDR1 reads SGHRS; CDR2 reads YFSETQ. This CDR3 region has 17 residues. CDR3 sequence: CASSAHNAGQMLYEQYF. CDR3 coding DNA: TGCGCCAGCAGCGCCCACAATGCCGGACAGATGCTCTACGAGCAGTACTTC.